These T cell receptor beta chains were read from a single sample in a study of cytomegalovirus exposure and HLA in healthy donors. Produced via immunoSEQ multiplex PCR; TCRdb's table is partial and in-frame only. The sample shows around 160,000 clones, 80% to 90% of them seen only once. Sequences were obtained from PBMCs. The receptors originated from a man between 18 and 35 years old in good health and CMV-seropositive. The CDR3 runs from the conserved cysteine through the conserved F or W. A D gene is named only where the DNA matches it firmly. Clone size is given for some rows only: seen once, a few or many times, or a class if the clone is expanded.

D gene	V gene	J gene	clone size	CDR3 protein	CDR3 DNA
NA	TRBV7-8	TRBJ2-5	NA	CASSLARVAPPKETQYF	TGTGCCAGCAGCTTAGCGAGAGTAGCGCCCCCCAAAGAGACCCAGTACTTC
TRBD1	TRBV2	TRBJ1-5	NA	CASSETTGGPLNQPQHF	TGTGCCAGCAGTGAAACAACAGGGGGACCTCTTAATCAGCCCCAGCATTTT
TRBD2	TRBV4-1	TRBJ2-1	once	CASSRRDYGDEQFF	TGCGCCAGCAGCCGCCGGGACTACGGCGATGAGCAGTTCTTC
TRBD1	TRBV18	TRBJ2-7	few	CASSPSQTGPGEQYF	TGTGCCAGCTCACCCTCGCAGACAGGGCCGGGCGAGCAGTACTTC
TRBD1	TRBV6-1	TRBJ1-1	few	CASSEVGRGDTEAFF	TGTGCCAGCAGTGAAGTCGGCAGGGGGGACACTGAAGCTTTCTTT
NA	TRBV7-7	TRBJ1-1	NA	CASSLVAGSEAFF	TGTGCTAGCAGCTTAGTAGCGGGGAGTGAAGCTTTCTTT
TRBD2	TRBV7-2	TRBJ2-1	once	CASSPRAKLAEIRNEQFF	TGTGCCAGCAGCCCCAGGGCTAAACTAGCGGAGATTAGGAATGAGCAGTTCTTC
TRBD1	TRBV7-6	TRBJ2-5	NA	CASSLVLGQGVFGETQYF	TGTGCCAGCAGCTTAGTTCTGGGCCAGGGGGTTTTCGGAGAGACCCAGTACTTC
NA	TRBV9	TRBJ1-2	NA	CASSQGLANYGYTF	TGTGCCAGCAGCCAGGGTCTAGCTAACTATGGCTACACCTTC
NA	TRBV7-9	TRBJ1-2	NA	CASSSITVNYGYTF	TGTGCCAGCAGCTCCATCACAGTGAACTATGGCTACACCTTC
TRBD1	TRBV25-1	TRBJ2-5	NA	CASSAPRDRGRETQYF	TGTGCCAGCAGTGCACCCCGGGACAGGGGCAGGGAGACCCAGTACTTC
NA	TRBV12-2	TRBJ1-2	NA	CASPPTGADNYGYTF	TGTGCAAGTCCCCCTACAGGGGCGGATAACTATGGCTACACCTTC
TRBD1	TRBV9	TRBJ2-5	NA	CASSSPQGAKTQYF	TGTGCCAGCAGCTCACCACAGGGGGCCAAGACCCAGTACTTC
TRBD1	TRBV6-1	TRBJ2-1	NA	CASRRDSYNEQFF	TGTGCCAGCAGAAGGGACAGCTACAATGAGCAGTTCTTC
NA	TRBV29-1	TRBJ2-3	NA	CSVEDRRVGESTDTQYF	TGCAGCGTTGAAGATCGGCGAGTCGGGGAAAGCACAGATACGCAGTATTTT
TRBD1	TRBV10-3	TRBJ1-2	NA	CAVNSQGADYGYTF	TGTGCCGTCAATTCTCAGGGGGCCGATTATGGCTACACCTTC
TRBD1	TRBV7-6	TRBJ2-3	NA	CASSALPRDRVLTDTQYF	TGTGCCAGCAGCGCATTACCCCGCGACAGGGTGTTGACAGATACGCAGTATTTT
NA	TRBV9	TRBJ1-6	NA	CASSVGGNSPLHF	TGTGCCAGCAGCGTAGGCGGGAATTCACCCCTCCACTTT
TRBD1	TRBV4-2	TRBJ2-3	once	CASSRGTQGAFGTDTQYF	TGTGCCAGCAGCCGAGGGACCCAGGGGGCGTTTGGTACAGATACGCAGTATTTT